This TCR beta chain was identified during a study of cytomegalovirus exposure and HLA in healthy donors. The CDR3 spans 16 residues. Germline V gene lookup returns CDR1 MNHEY and CDR2 SMNVEV (reference sequence). V lost 5 bases, J lost 3 bases, and 13 bases stayed unmatched. The PCR ran on 60 Vbeta and 13 Jbeta primers. TCRdb's copy holds only in-frame clones and misses some; the assay was immunoSEQ multiplex PCR. This sample has some 93,000 clones, with around 9.6% found just once. Material for sequencing was PBMCs. The chain links TRBV27 to TRBJ2-7; 7 bases are shared with TRBD1. The receptor was derived from a man aged 45 to 65 in good health and CMV-seropositive. The chain's CDR3 is CASSPRQGVYIYEQYF. The CDR3 nucleotides read TGTGCCAGCAGTCCCCGCCAGGGGGTATATATCTACGAGCAGTACTTC.